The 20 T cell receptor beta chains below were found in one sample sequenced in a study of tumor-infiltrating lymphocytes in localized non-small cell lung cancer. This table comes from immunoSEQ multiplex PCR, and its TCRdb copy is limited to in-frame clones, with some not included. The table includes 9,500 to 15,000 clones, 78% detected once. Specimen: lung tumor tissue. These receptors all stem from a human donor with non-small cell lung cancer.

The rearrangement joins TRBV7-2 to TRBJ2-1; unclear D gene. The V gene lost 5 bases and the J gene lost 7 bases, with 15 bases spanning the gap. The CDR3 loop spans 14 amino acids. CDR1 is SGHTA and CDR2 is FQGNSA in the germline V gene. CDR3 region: CASSPPGNGNEQFF. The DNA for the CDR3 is TGTGCCAGCAGCCCTCCGGGTAACGGTAATGAGCAGTTCTTC.

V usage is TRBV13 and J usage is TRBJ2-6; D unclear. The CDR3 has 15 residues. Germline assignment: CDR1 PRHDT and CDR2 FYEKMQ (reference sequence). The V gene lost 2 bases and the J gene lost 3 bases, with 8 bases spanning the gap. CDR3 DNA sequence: TGTGCCAGCAGCTTAATGTGGTATGGGGCCAACGTCCTGACTTTC. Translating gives CASSLMWYGANVLTF.

As DNA, the CDR3 is TGTGCCAGCAGTCCGACAGGGGGCCAAGAGACCCAGTACTTC. Its translation: CASSPTGGQETQYF. This rearrangement joins TRBV2 to TRBJ2-5; the match to TRBD1 covers 9 bases. Germline loops: CDR1 SNHLY, CDR2 FYNNEI. The CDR3 sequence is 14 residues long. Trimming cost V 5 bases and J 1 base; bases outside gene matches: 2. The variable domain in full, completed from reference TRBV2 and TRBJ2-5, reads EPEVTQTPSHQVTQMGQEVILRCVPISNHLYFYWYRQILGQKVEFLVSFYNNEISEKSEIFDDQFSVERPDGSNFTLKIRSTKLEDSAMYFCASSPTGGQETQYFGPGTRLLVL.

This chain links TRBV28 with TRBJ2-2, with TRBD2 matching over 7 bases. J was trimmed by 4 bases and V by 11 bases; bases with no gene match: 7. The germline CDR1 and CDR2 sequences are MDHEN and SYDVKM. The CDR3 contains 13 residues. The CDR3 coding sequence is TGTGCCTTCGGGGGGAGGGGCACCGGGGAGCTGTTTTTT. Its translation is CAFGGRGTGELFF.

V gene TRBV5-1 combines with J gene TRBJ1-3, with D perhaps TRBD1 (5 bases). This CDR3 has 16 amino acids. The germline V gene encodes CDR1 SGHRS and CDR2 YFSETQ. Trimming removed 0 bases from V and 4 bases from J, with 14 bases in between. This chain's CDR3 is CASSLGTGGSGNTIYF. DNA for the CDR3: TGCGCCAGCAGCTTGGGGACCGGGGGGTCCGGAAACACCATATATTTT.

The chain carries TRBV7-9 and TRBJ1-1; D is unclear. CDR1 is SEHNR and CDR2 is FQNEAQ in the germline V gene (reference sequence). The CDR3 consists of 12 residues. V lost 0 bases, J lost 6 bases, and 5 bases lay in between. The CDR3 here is CASSLAVAEAFF. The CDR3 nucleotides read TGTGCCAGCAGCTTAGCAGTCGCTGAAGCTTTCTTT.

The CDR3 DNA follows: TGTGCCTGGTTGAGGCAGGGGGCGGGAGAGCAGTACTTC. Its translation is CAWLRQGAGEQYF. The chain is built from TRBV30 and TRBJ2-7, with 8 bases aligning to TRBD1. The CDR3 totals 13 residues. The V gene's germline CDR1 is GTSNPN and CDR2 SVGIG (reference sequence). The trim removed 5 bases at V and 7 bases at J, leaving 10 bases unmatched.

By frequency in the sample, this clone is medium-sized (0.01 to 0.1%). DNA of the CDR3: TGTGCCAGCAACGCCCCGGATGGCTACACCTTC. Translation: CASNAPDGYTF. The chain carries TRBV5-4 and TRBJ1-2; D call uncertain. Trimming stripped 6 bases from V and 6 bases from J, with 9 bases between. This CDR3 is 11 amino acids long. Per germline, CDR1 SGHNT and CDR2 YYREEE (reference sequence).

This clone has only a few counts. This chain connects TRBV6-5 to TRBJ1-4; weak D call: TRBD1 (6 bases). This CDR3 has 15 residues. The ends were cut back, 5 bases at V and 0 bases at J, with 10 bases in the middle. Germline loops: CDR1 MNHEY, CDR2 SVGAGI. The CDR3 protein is CASSTKGATNEKLFF. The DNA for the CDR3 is TGTGCCAGCAGTACCAAGGGGGCAACTAATGAAAAACTGTTTTTT.

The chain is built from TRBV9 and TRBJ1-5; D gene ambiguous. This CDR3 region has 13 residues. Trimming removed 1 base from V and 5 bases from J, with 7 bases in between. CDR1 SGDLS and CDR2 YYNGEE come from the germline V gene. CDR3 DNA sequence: TGTGCCAGCAGCGTACGTGGGGATCAGCCCCAGCATTTT. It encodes CASSVRGDQPQHF.

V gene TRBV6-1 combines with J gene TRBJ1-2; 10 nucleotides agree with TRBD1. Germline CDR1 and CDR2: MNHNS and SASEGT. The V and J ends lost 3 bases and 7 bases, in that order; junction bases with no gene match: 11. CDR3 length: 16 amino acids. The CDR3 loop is CASSEGGTGEVFGYTF. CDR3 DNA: TGTGCCAGCAGTGAGGGGGGGACAGGGGAGGTATTTGGCTACACCTTC.

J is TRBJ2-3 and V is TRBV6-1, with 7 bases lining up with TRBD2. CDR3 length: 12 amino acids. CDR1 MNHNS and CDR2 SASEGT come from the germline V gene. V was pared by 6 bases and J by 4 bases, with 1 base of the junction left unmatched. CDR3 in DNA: TGTGCCAGCAGGCTAGCGGCAGATACGCAGTATTTT. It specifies CASRLAADTQYF.

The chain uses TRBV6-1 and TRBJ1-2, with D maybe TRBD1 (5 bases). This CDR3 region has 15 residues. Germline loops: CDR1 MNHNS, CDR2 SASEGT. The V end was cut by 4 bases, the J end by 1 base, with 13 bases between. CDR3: CASSAGQTYNYGYTF. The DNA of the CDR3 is TGTGCCAGCAGTGCCGGACAAACTTATAACTATGGCTACACCTTC.

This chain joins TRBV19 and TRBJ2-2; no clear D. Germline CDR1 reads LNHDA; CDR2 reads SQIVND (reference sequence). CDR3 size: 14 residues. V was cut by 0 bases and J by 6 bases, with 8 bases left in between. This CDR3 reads CASSIDRFAGELFF. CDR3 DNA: TGTGCCAGTAGTATAGATCGGTTCGCCGGGGAGCTGTTTTTT.

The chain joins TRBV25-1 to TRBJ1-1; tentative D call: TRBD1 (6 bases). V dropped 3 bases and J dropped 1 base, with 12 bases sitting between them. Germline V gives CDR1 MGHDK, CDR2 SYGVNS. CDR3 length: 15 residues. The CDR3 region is CASSDGLTGNTEAFF. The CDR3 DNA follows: TGTGCCAGCAGTGATGGTTTGACAGGGAACACTGAAGCTTTCTTT.

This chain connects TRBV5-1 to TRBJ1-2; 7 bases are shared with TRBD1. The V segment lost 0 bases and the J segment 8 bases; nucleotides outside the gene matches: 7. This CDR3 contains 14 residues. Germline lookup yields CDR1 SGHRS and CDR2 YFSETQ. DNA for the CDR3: TGCGCCAGCAGCTTGGACAGGGGAGGTGGGGGCTACACCTTC. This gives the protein CASSLDRGGGGYTF.

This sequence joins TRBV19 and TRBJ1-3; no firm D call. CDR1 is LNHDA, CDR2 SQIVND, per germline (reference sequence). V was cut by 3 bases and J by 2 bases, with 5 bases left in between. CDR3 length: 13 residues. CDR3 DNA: TGTGCCAGTAGTATGGCAACTGGAAACACCATATATTTT. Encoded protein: CASSMATGNTIYF.

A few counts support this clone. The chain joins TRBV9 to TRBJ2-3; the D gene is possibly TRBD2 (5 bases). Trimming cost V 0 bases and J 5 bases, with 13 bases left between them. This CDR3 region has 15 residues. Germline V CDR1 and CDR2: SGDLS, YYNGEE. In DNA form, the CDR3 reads TGTGCCAGCAGCGTAGGTGGGCTAGCCGGAGATACGCAGTATTTT. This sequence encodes CASSVGGLAGDTQYF.

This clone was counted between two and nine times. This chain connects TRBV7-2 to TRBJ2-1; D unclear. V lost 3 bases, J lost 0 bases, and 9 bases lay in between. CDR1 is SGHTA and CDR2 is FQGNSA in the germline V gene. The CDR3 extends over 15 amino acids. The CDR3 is CASSLVSNSYNEQFF. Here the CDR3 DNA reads TGTGCCAGCAGCTTGGTGAGCAACTCCTACAATGAGCAGTTCTTC.

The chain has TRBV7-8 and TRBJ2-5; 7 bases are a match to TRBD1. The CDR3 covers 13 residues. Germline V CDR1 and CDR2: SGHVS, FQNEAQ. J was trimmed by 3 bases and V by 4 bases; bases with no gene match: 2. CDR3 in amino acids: CASSSGQEETQYF. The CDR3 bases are TGTGCCAGCAGCTCCGGACAGGAAGAGACCCAGTACTTC.